A single sample gave rise to the 21 T cell receptor beta chains below, sequenced in a study of spatial heterogeneity in lung cancer (dated by TCRdb to about 2019). Library preparation employed 5' RACE. The reads were generated on a NextSeq 500. The public reads were reanalyzed by TCRdb: fastp trimming at Q25, MiXCR alignment, in-frame beta chains only. Identical CDR3 protein sequences are pooled into one entry, listed with their most common genes and DNA. A total of about 23,000 distinct CDR3 sequences appear in this sample, over 3% of them only once. 25% to 35% of the sample is in the top ten clones. The intended sense of this specimen's time point label: sample taken at primary tumor resection. Without any cell sorting, TCR sequencing was performed on whole RNA extracted either from tumor and nontumor lung tissue or from cryopreserved PBMC samples. The source material was PBMCs, sampled at surgery. These receptors were taken from a female donor with early-stage non-small cell lung cancer.

This clonotype was seen ten or more times. The rearrangement uses TRBV3-1 and TRBJ1-5, with a tentative D call TRBD1 (6 bases). The germline V gene encodes CDR1 LGHDT and CDR2 YNNKEL (reference sequence). V was cut by 5 bases and J by 1 base, with 9 bases left in between. This CDR3 spans 14 amino acids. The CDR3 DNA is TGTGCCAGCAGCACAGGGTTAAGCAATCAGCCCCAGCATTTT. It specifies CASSTGLSNQPQHF.

This clonotype was seen ten or more times. This chain uses TRBV4-1 with TRBJ2-5, with a weak D call TRBD2 (6 bases). Germline-derived CDR1 and CDR2 are MGHRA and YSYEKL. This CDR3 has 14 amino acids. Between the trimmed V and J ends, which lost 4 bases and 4 bases, there was a span of 13 bases. The DNA of the CDR3 is TGCGCCAGCAGCCGCCAAGAGGGAGGAGAGACCCAGTACTTC. Protein: CASSRQEGGETQYF.

This clonotype was detected only a few times. V is TRBV12-3 or TRBV12-4 and J is TRBJ2-7; 14 bases line up with TRBD2. V shed 1 base and J 3 bases; nucleotides not matched to a gene: 14. The CDR3 is made up of 20 amino acids. CDR3 sequence (DNA): TGTGCCAGCAGTTTAGGAGGGGGAAAAGGACTAGCGGGAGGTAACTACGAGCAGTACTTC. Translated: CASSLGGGKGLAGGNYEQYF.

This clonotype showed up many times. The chain uses TRBV2 and TRBJ1-1; no firm D call. Germline CDR1 reads SNHLY; CDR2 reads FYNNEI. The V end was cut by 4 bases, the J end by 6 bases, with 12 bases between. The CDR3 has 13 residues. The CDR3 region has the DNA TGTGCCAGCAGTGGGCAGCCAGCATCTGAAGCTTTCTTT. It yields the protein CASSGQPASEAFF.

This clonotype was seen repeatedly, ten times or more. The V call is TRBV12-3 or TRBV12-4, the J call TRBJ2-3, with TRBD2 matching 10 bases. The trim removed 3 bases at V and 6 bases at J, leaving 3 bases unmatched. The CDR3 has 14 residues. CDR3 nucleotides: TGTGCCAGCAGTTTGGGGACTAGCGCTGATACGCAGTATTTT. Residues: CASSLGTSADTQYF.

This chain connects TRBV3-1 to TRBJ2-2; TRBD1 agrees at 7 bases. Germline lookup yields CDR1 LGHDT and CDR2 YNNKEL (reference sequence). The J segment lost 1 base and the V segment lost 5 bases, leaving 1 base of the junction unmatched. The CDR3 loop spans 14 amino acids. The CDR3 DNA reads TGTGCCAGCAGCAGACAGGGGAACACCGGGGAGCTGTTTTTT. This translates into CASSRQGNTGELFF.

This clonotype was counted at least ten times. The chain employs TRBV28 and TRBJ1-2; 7 nucleotides agree with TRBD1. V lost 6 bases, J lost 8 bases, and 9 bases stayed unmatched. The germline CDR1 and CDR2 sequences are MDHEN and SYDVKM. The CDR3 covers 13 residues. The CDR3 sequence: CASRDPGGRGYTF. CDR3 nucleotide sequence: TGTGCCAGCAGAGACCCAGGGGGACGGGGCTACACCTTC.

Ten or more counts support this clonotype. This rearrangement joins TRBV25-1 to TRBJ2-6; 11 nucleotides match TRBD1. V lost 5 bases and J lost 1; bases outside the gene matches: 4. Germline V lookup: CDR1 MGHDK, CDR2 SYGVNS. This CDR3 spans 17 amino acids. CDR3 loop: CASSTGQGGSGANVLTF. The CDR3 DNA sequence: TGTGCCAGCAGTACGGGACAGGGGGGATCTGGGGCCAACGTCCTGACTTTC.

This clonotype came up many times. The chain links TRBV7-2 to TRBJ1-6; D uncertain. This CDR3 region has 15 residues. The germline CDR1 and CDR2 sequences are SGHTA and FQGNSA. V lost 1 base to trimming and J lost 10 bases, with 14 bases between them. The CDR3 sequence is CASSLDRGFGSPLHF. CDR3 sequence (DNA): TGTGCCAGCAGCTTAGACCGCGGCTTCGGGTCACCCCTCCACTTT.

This clonotype was found many times. The chain has TRBV19 and TRBJ2-5; D is uncertain. With 2 bases removed from V and 5 bases from J, the gap between germline ends came to 9 bases. Germline values: CDR1 LNHDA, CDR2 SQIVND (reference sequence). The CDR3 is made up of 13 amino acids. The CDR3 sequence is CASSIRPAETQYF. The DNA of the CDR3 is TGTGCCAGTAGTATAAGGCCGGCGGAGACCCAGTACTTC.

The J gene is TRBJ2-3, the V gene TRBV20-1, with D uncertain. CDR1 is DFQATT and CDR2 is SNEGSKA in the germline V gene (reference sequence). The germline V and J ends were trimmed by 6 bases and 1 base, with 11 bases remaining between them. CDR3 length: 13 residues. CDR3 DNA sequence: TGCAGTGCCCGCGAGTTGGGCACAGATACGCAGTATTTT. The encoded protein is CSARELGTDTQYF.

This clonotype was picked up many times. V usage is TRBV12-3 or TRBV12-4 and J usage is TRBJ2-7; TRBD2 agrees at 10 bases. The CDR3 spans 18 residues. Trimming removed 7 bases from V and 4 bases from J; junction bases left unmatched: 19. The chain's CDR3 is CASTTDSPTSGRLYEQYF. In nucleotides, the CDR3 is TGTGCCAGCACCACGGACAGCCCGACTAGCGGGCGACTTTACGAGCAGTACTTC.

This clonotype was found many times. The chain's CDR3 is CASSNDAKTSGRADTQYF. The CDR3 DNA follows: TGTGCCAGCAGCAACGACGCGAAGACTAGCGGGAGGGCAGATACGCAGTATTTT. The chain recombines TRBV6-5 with TRBJ2-3, with 14 bases identical to TRBD2. The J segment lost 4 bases and the V segment lost 6 bases, leaving 12 bases of the junction unmatched. This CDR3 contains 18 residues. Germline V lookup: CDR1 MNHEY, CDR2 SVGAGI.

CDR3 bases: TGTGCCAGCAGTTACGGAAGACTAGCGGGAGAGGGGGATACGCAGTATTTT. Its protein is CASSYGRLAGEGDTQYF. The rearrangement links TRBV6-2 or TRBV6-3 to TRBJ2-3, with TRBD2 matching 12 bases. Germline V gene sequence: CDR1 MNHEY, CDR2 SVGEGT. J gave up 6 bases and V 2 bases, and 9 bases lay outside the gene matches. The length of the CDR3 is 17 residues.

This clonotype came up many times. The chain carries TRBV14 and TRBJ2-1; 12 bases match TRBD2. The CDR3 extends over 17 amino acids. The J segment lost 3 bases and the V segment lost 4 bases, leaving 7 bases of the junction unmatched. Germline V lookup: CDR1 SGHDN, CDR2 FVKESK. The CDR3 reads CASSPVTSGSNYNEQFF. The CDR3 bases are TGTGCCAGCAGCCCAGTGACTAGCGGGAGTAACTACAATGAGCAGTTCTTC. The whole variable domain, remainder taken from reference TRBV14 and TRBJ2-1, is EAGVTQFPSHSVIEKGQTVTLRCDPISGHDNLYWYRRVMGKEIKFLLHFVKESKQDESGMPNNRFLAERTGGTYSTLKVQPAELEDSGVYFCASSPVTSGSNYNEQFFGPGTRLTVL.

The chain employs TRBV10-3 and TRBJ1-1; D gene unclear. CDR3 length equals 14 residues. Germline CDR1 is ENHRY and CDR2 is SYGVKD. The germline V and J ends were trimmed by 2 bases and 0 bases, with 7 bases remaining between them. This CDR3 reads CAISENSVNTEAFF. CDR3 in DNA: TGTGCCATCAGTGAGAACTCGGTGAACACTGAAGCTTTCTTT.

This clonotype has ten or more counts. V is TRBV28 and J is TRBJ2-3; 8 nucleotides match TRBD2. The V gene's germline CDR1 is MDHEN and CDR2 SYDVKM. The CDR3 runs to 18 residues. V was clipped by 5 bases and J by 0 bases; unmatched bases: 13. DNA for the CDR3: TGTGCCAGCAGTCCAACCGGTGCCGCTAGCGGGAGCACAGATACGCAGTATTTT. Its protein product is CASSPTGAASGSTDTQYF.

This clonotype was seen ten or more times. The rearrangement uses TRBV18 and TRBJ2-7; D uncertain. Deletions cut 3 bases from V and 6 bases from J, with 9 bases between. This CDR3 is 12 amino acids long. Germline V lookup: CDR1 KGHSH, CDR2 LQKENI. CDR3 nucleotides: TGTGCCAGCTCACCGAAGGTCGGCGAGCAGTACTTC. Translating gives CASSPKVGEQYF.

This clonotype was recorded at least ten times. The J gene is TRBJ2-1, the V gene TRBV28; the D gene is possibly TRBD1 (6 bases). V was pared by 3 bases and J by 1 base, with 16 bases between. The germline gives CDR1 MDHEN, CDR2 SYDVKM. The CDR3 is made up of 17 amino acids. For the CDR3, the DNA is TGTGCCAGCAGTTTGTTCCAGACAGGTTGGTCCTACAATGAGCAGTTCTTC. This encodes CASSLFQTGWSYNEQFF.

This clonotype was found many times. The chain carries TRBV3-1 and TRBJ2-6; D remains unclear. The V gene lost 10 bases and the J gene lost 0 bases, with 7 bases spanning the gap. The CDR3 has 13 residues. CDR1 and CDR2 from the germline V gene are LGHDT and YNNKEL (reference sequence). In DNA, the CDR3 is TGTGCCACCTCTTACTCTGGGGCCAACGTCCTGACTTTC. This translates into CATSYSGANVLTF. Together with reference TRBV3-1 and TRBJ2-6, the CDR3 gives the full variable domain: DTAVSQTPKYLVTQMGNDKSIKCEQNLGHDTMYWYKQDSKKFLKIMFSYNNKELIINETVPNRFSPKSPDKAHLNLHINSLELGDSAVYFCATSYSGANVLTFGAGSRLTVL.

This clonotype came up a few times. J is TRBJ2-1 and V is TRBV3-1; the D is unclear. V lost 1 base, J lost 5 bases, and 15 bases lay in between. This CDR3 is built from 16 residues. CDR1 LGHDT and CDR2 YNNKEL come from the germline V gene (reference sequence). In nucleotides, the CDR3 is TGTGCCAGCAGCCAAGTTTTGGCCAACCTTCACAATGAGCAGTTCTTC. Amino acids: CASSQVLANLHNEQFF.